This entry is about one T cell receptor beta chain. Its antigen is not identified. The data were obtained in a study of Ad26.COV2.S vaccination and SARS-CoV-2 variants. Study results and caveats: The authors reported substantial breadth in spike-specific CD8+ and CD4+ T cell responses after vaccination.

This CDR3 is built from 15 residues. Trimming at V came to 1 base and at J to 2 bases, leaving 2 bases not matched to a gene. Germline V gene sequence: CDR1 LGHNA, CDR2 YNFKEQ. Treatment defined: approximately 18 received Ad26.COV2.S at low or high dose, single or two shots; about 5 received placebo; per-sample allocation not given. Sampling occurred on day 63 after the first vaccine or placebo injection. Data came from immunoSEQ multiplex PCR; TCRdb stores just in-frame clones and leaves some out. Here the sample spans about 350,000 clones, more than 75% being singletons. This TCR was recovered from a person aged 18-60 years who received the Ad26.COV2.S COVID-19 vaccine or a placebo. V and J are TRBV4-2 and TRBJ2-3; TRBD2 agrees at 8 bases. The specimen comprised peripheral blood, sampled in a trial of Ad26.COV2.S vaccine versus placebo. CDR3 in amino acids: CASSQAAGDTDTQYF. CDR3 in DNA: TGTGCCAGCAGCCAAGCAGCGGGAGACACAGATACGCAGTATTTT.